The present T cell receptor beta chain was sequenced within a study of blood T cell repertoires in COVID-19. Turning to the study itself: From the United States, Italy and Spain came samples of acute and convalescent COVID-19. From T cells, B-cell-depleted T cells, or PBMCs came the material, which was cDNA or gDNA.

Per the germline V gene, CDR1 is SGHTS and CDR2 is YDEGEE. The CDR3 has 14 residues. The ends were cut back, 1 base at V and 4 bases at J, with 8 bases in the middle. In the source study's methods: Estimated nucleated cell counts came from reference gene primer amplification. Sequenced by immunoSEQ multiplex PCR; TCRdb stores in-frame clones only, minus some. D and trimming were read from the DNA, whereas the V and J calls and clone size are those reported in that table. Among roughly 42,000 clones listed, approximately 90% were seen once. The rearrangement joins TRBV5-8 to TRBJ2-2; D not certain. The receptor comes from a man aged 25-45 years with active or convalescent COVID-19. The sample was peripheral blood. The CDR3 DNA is TGTGCCAGCAGCTTGTGGGCAGTCACCGGGGAGCTGTTTTTT. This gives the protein CASSLWAVTGELFF.